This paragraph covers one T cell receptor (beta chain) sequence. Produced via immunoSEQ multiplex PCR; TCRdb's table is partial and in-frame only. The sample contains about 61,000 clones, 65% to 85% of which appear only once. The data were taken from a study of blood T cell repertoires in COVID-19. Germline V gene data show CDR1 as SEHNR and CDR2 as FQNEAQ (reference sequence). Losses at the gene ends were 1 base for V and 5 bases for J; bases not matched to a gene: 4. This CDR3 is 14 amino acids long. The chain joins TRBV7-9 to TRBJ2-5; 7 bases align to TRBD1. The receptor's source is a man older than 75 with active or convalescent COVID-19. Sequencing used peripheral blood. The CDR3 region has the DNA TGTGCCAGCAGCTTAGAGGGGGCGCCGGAGACCCAGTACTTC. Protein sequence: CASSLEGAPETQYF.